The 9 T cell receptor beta chains below all came from one sample that was sequenced in a study of T cell responses to AZD1222 COVID-19 vaccine. Sequencing used immunoSEQ multiplex PCR; TCRdb keeps in-frame clones, though not all of them. The top ten hold approximately 4.8% of the sample, which has about 110,000 clones, about 90% seen once. Sample: peripheral blood, taken 28 days after the second AZD1222 dose. The receptors come from an adult who received the AZD1222 COVID-19 vaccine.

The J gene is TRBJ2-7, the V gene TRBV28; unclear D gene. V lost 5 bases, J lost 6 bases, and 8 bases lay in between. This CDR3 spans 11 amino acids. Per the germline V gene, CDR1 is MDHEN and CDR2 is SYDVKM. The DNA of the CDR3 is TGTGCCAGCAGTCTGGGTAGCGAGCAGTACTTC. Encoded protein: CASSLGSEQYF.

The genes are TRBV4-3 and TRBJ2-7, with D hard to call. V was clipped by 1 base and J by 0 bases, with 10 bases between them. Germline V gene data show CDR1 as LGHNA and CDR2 as YSLEER. The CDR3 is made up of 15 amino acids. CDR3 DNA: TGCGCCAGCAGCCAAGTGGCTATCAACTCCTACGAGCAGTACTTC. Translated: CASSQVAINSYEQYF.

This sequence joins TRBV7-8 and TRBJ2-5, with a tentative D call TRBD2 (6 bases). This CDR3 has 15 amino acids. V was cut by 2 bases and J by 3 bases, with 13 bases left in between. Germline CDR1 reads SGHVS; CDR2 reads FQNEAQ. CDR3 DNA: TGTGCCAGCAGCTTAATCCTAGCGAGGGAAGAGACCCAGTACTTC. The encoded protein is CASSLILAREETQYF.

The rearrangement uses TRBV2 and TRBJ1-1, with D possibly matching TRBD1 (6 bases). Germline V gene sequence: CDR1 SNHLY, CDR2 FYNNEI. The CDR3 is 12 amino acids. Trimming took 3 bases from V and 11 from J, leaving 13 bases between them. CDR3 bases: TGTGCCAGCAGTGATTTGGGGGCTGGGGCTTTCTTT. This gives the protein CASSDLGAGAFF.

The V and J genes are TRBV9 and TRBJ2-5; 7 bases are shared with TRBD2. Trimming at V came to 8 bases and at J to 5 bases, leaving 15 bases not matched to a gene. The CDR3 extends over 15 amino acids. CDR1 and CDR2 (germline): SGDLS, YYNGEE. This CDR3 is CASNPDGGLLETQYF. Written as DNA, the CDR3 is TGTGCCAGTAACCCCGACGGGGGGTTATTGGAGACCCAGTACTTC.

The genes are TRBV6-5 and TRBJ2-1; 10 bases fit TRBD2. Per the germline V gene, CDR1 is MNHEY and CDR2 is SVGAGI. CDR3 length: 16 residues. With V trimmed by 0 bases and J by 8 bases, 7 bases remained unmatched. The CDR3 DNA sequence: TGTGCCAGCAGTTACTCGAGAGCGGGGGGGCCTTATGAGCAGTTCTTC. Protein sequence: CASSYSRAGGPYEQFF.

The CDR3 nucleotides are TGCGCCAGCAGCTCCCACGGGCAGGGGATTGGGAACACTGAAGCTTTCTTT. As protein: CASSSHGQGIGNTEAFF. The chain combines TRBV5-1 with TRBJ1-1, with D possibly being TRBD1 (6 bases). Germline CDR1 reads SGHRS; CDR2 reads YFSETQ. V was clipped by 3 bases and J by 1 base, with 19 bases between them. CDR3 length equals 17 residues.

This chain links TRBV19 with TRBJ1-5, with 8 bases that match TRBD1. The ends lost 3 bases at V and 12 bases at J; junction bases unmatched: 4. Germline CDR1 reads LNHDA; CDR2 reads SQIVND (reference sequence). The CDR3 runs 12 residues. CDR3 sequence reads: CASSMQGASQHF. CDR3 coding DNA: TGTGCCAGTAGTATGCAGGGGGCGAGCCAGCATTTT.

CDR3 region: CASSLGRATPDTGELFF. As DNA, the CDR3 is TGCGCCAGCAGCTTGGGTAGGGCGACCCCTGACACCGGGGAGCTGTTTTTT. This rearrangement joins TRBV5-1 to TRBJ2-2; D gene ambiguous. CDR3 length: 17 residues. The V gene's germline CDR1 is SGHRS and CDR2 YFSETQ. Trimming cost V 0 bases and J 3 bases, with 15 bases left between them. The full variable domain, rest sourced from reference TRBV5-1 and TRBJ2-2, is KAGVTQTPRYLIKTRGQQVTLSCSPISGHRSVSWYQQTPGQGLQFLFEYFSETQRNKGNFPGRFSGRQFSNSRSEMNVSTLELGDSALYLCASSLGRATPDTGELFFGEGSRLTVL.